Given below is one TCR beta chain in context. These data originate in a study of Ad26.COV2.S vaccination and SARS-CoV-2 variants. Treatment: some 20 received Ad26.COV2.S at low or high dose, single or two shots; about 5 received placebo; per-sample allocation not given. It was on day 63 after the first vaccine or placebo injection that samples were taken. Method: immunoSEQ multiplex PCR; TCRdb's copy keeps in-frame clones and lacks some. The sample records fewer than 300,000 clones, 80% to 90% being singletons. V gave up 5 bases and J gave up 8 bases, with 21 bases separating them. Germline CDR1 is SGHTA and CDR2 is FQGNSA. This CDR3 contains 15 residues.

Sequences were derived from peripheral blood, sampled in a trial of Ad26.COV2.S vaccine versus placebo. This rearrangement joins TRBV7-2 to TRBJ1-2; no definite D call. This sequence originates from a person aged 18-60 years who received the Ad26.COV2.S COVID-19 vaccine or a placebo. The CDR3 protein is CASSTRSRYPKGYTF. CDR3 DNA: TGTGCCAGCAGCACAAGAAGTCGGTACCCTAAGGGCTACACCTTC. The variable domain in full, completed from reference TRBV7-2 and TRBJ1-2, reads GAGVSQSPSNKVTEKGKDVELRCDPISGHTALYWYRQSLGQGLEFLIYFQGNSAPDKSGLPSDRFSAERTGGSVSTLTIQRTQQEDSAVYLCASSTRSRYPKGYTFGSGTRLTVV.